This T cell receptor (beta chain) was sequenced in a study of T cell repertoires in cytomegalovirus infection. Whole-study context: Indications came from public TCR beta signatures; they pointed to CMV infection and to a matching HLA type. Study-wide points: People with CMV and the relevant HLA were identified by cumulative public TCR beta family frequency. There were HLA-C-restricted CMV-specific TCR beta clonotypes dominating the ex vivo response.

MiXCR, applied by TCRdb to the reads, yields one record per CDR3 protein. Among approximately 1,000,000 distinct CDR3 sequences listed, around 30% were seen once. Regarding this clonotype: Its antigen is unidentified.

This clonotype was sampled from a human donor in good health (CMV status not recorded). Some clones in this sample may be carry-over from other donors' samples. The sample was cultured CD8+ T cells from PBMCs, taken from culture after CMV antigen stimulation.

The CDR3 DNA follows: TGCGCCAGCGCGACCGGGACAGGGGCCTACGAGCAGTACTTC. Translated, it gives CASATGTGAYEQYF. The rearrangement joins TRBV10-2 to TRBJ2-7; 10 nucleotides align to TRBD1. Trimming cost V 8 bases and J 2 bases; bases outside gene matches: 6. The CDR3 extends over 14 amino acids. CDR1 and CDR2 (germline): WSHSY, SAAADI.